This TCR beta chain came from a study of CD8+ T cells in alopecia areata (dated by TCRdb to 2017 to 2018). For context, the study as a whole: Treated patients were enrolled in an open-label pilot trial of oral tofacitinib, 5 to 10 mg twice daily, for moderate-to-severe alopecia areata. Tofacitinib was given for 6 to 18 months, followed by 6 months of follow-up off drug to assess delayed response and recurrence. For the treated patients, the SALT score, which quantifies what percentage of scalp surface area is affected, served as the measure of disease severity. The study used high-throughput TCRbeta sequencing to examine T cell clonal expansion in alopecia areata, in both the C3H/HeJ mouse model and human patients. In humans, TCRbeta sequencing was performed on scalp tissue and on sorted CD4+ and CD8+ peripheral blood T cells from healthy controls and from patients with patchy or totalis/universalis alopecia areata. Biopsies were taken from tofacitinib-treated patients at baseline and at 4 and 24 weeks of treatment, and a later scalp biopsy was taken in several of the tofacitinib-treated patients. Clonality in the scalp was compared among normal scalp (n=4), patchy alopecia areata scalp (n=8), and alopecia totalis/universalis scalp (n=8). The RNA source kit depended on sample type: the PAXgene miRNA kit for fixed scalp, the miRNeasy kit for PBMCs, and the RNeasy kit for mouse skin. TCRbeta CDR3 regions were amplified by immunoSEQ multiplex PCR using 35 Vbeta forward and 13 Jbeta reverse primers. General findings and caveats noted by the study authors: During tofacitinib treatment, many expanded lesional clones stuck around in both scalp and blood, and this persistence may partly explain why relapse happens after treatment is stopped. The treated cohort was small, with a single nonresponder, so links between baseline CD8+ expansion and response need larger studies. Scalp TCR repertoire analysis is complicated because resident alphabeta T cells in normal human skin are also sequenced, whereas mouse skin is dominated by gammadelta T cells. Shared TCR sequences between patients were less evident than in mice, which may be partly attributable to HLA diversity in the patient population. Tofacitinib significantly decreased scalp clonality and the number of expanded CD8+ clones among the top 100 scalp clones. Compared with normal scalp, lesional scalp, particularly in alopecia totalis/universalis, had higher clonality and more expanded CD8+ clones, which suggests antigenic drive.

Library method: the immunoSEQ multiplex PCR assay. For TCR sequencing, RNA was extracted from every sample and reverse transcribed into cDNA to serve as template. SuperScript III was used for first-strand cDNA synthesis, primed with a 2:1 mix of oligo-dT and random hexamers. A synthetic immune receptor repertoire was used to gauge amplification bias, and whatever bias remained was removed computationally. In the source study's methods: Raw reads were preprocessed for error removal, and CDR3 was defined according to IMGT conventions as running from the conserved cysteine to phenylalanine. Clonality was computed as 1 minus the Shannon entropy, with the entropy normalized by log2 of the number of productive unique TCRs. Whether each scalp clone was CD4 or CD8 was inferred by checking scalp TCRbeta sequences against the CD4 and CD8 repertoires from sorted blood. TCRdb holds this immuneACCESS table with in-frame rearrangements only. Some clones are missing; in checked studies, unresolved V genes explain under half, and the rest has no known cause. V and J calls and clone size are given by that table; D and trimming were obtained from the DNA. The table for this sample lists 200,000 or so clones; approximately 45% of them were counted only once. Approximately 2.4% of the sample rests with the top ten.

From the cysteine through the phenylalanine, the CDR3 covers 14 amino acids. Of the read, only the CDR3 DNA is kept; its 42 bases are in frame from base 1. V ends up 3 bases short and J 3 bases short, with an unmatched junction base count of 6. The germline V gene yields SGHRS for CDR1 and YFSETQ for CDR2. On this clone: The antigen it binds to is not known. The input lacks base qualities; no much larger clone sits a single base away.

This specimen's treatment or condition label, per the study, means: oral pan-JAK inhibitor, 5-10 mg twice daily. From alopecia areata patients, peripheral blood was collected along with lesional scalp punch biopsies. After PBMCs were isolated by density centrifugation and stained for CD3, CD4 and CD8, a FACSAria was used to sort CD4+ and CD8+ T cells. The sample in question was CD4+ T cells sorted from blood, obtained around week 36, from a patient treated with tofacitinib. The TCR was taken from a human donor with alopecia areata. The receptor chain draws on TRBV5-1 and TRBJ2-7; 7 nucleotides in the junction match TRBD1. The DNA is as follows: TGCGCCAGCAGCTCAACGACAGGGAGCTACGAGCAGTACTTC. This translates into CASSSTTGSYEQYF.